A single sample gave rise to the 9 T cell receptor beta chains below, sequenced in a study of cytomegalovirus exposure and HLA in healthy donors. PCR was performed using 60 Vbeta and 13 Jbeta primers. The data were produced by immunoSEQ multiplex PCR, yet TCRdb's version contains in-frame clones alone and is incomplete. The sample consists of 80,000 to 90,000 clones, roughly 77% of them appearing once. Sequencing was done on a sample of PBMCs. The origin of the receptors is a man aged 40-55 years in good health and CMV-seronegative.

The chain couples TRBV6-4 to TRBJ2-5; 12 bases fit TRBD2. With 5 bases clipped from V and 0 bases from J, the junction kept 1 base outside the gene matches. The CDR3 sequence is 15 residues long. Germline CDR1 and CDR2: MRHNA and SNTAGT. CDR3 bases: TGTGCCAGCAGTCGGACTAGCGGGAACCAAGAGACCCAGTACTTC. Its translation: CASSRTSGNQETQYF.

This chain links TRBV19 with TRBJ1-6; TRBD1 matches 7 bases. The CDR3 is made up of 17 amino acids. The J segment lost 7 bases and the V segment lost 3 bases, leaving 12 bases of the junction unmatched. Germline V lookup: CDR1 LNHDA, CDR2 SQIVND (reference sequence). CDR3 sequence reads: CASSIHWVQGRNSPLHF. CDR3 nucleotide sequence: TGTGCCAGTAGTATTCACTGGGTACAGGGGCGGAATTCACCCCTCCACTTT.

V and J are TRBV28 and TRBJ2-6; D call uncertain. Trimming took off 2 bases at V and 0 bases at J, with 5 bases between the two ends. The V gene's germline CDR1 is MDHEN and CDR2 SYDVKM. This CDR3 has 15 residues. The CDR3 DNA is TGTGCCAGCAGTTTAGTCTACTCTGGGGCCAACGTCCTGACTTTC. Translated, it gives CASSLVYSGANVLTF.

The chain combines TRBV27 with TRBJ1-5, with D perhaps matching TRBD1 (6 bases). Germline-derived CDR1 and CDR2 are MNHEY and SMNVEV (reference sequence). This CDR3 has 14 residues. V was clipped by 11 bases and J by 7 bases, with 21 bases between them. The DNA of the CDR3 is TGTGCCCCAAGTACGGGGGGCGGGGGACAGCCCCAGCATTTT. It specifies CAPSTGGGGQPQHF.

The chain combines TRBV19 with TRBJ2-5; 8 nucleotides match TRBD2. This CDR3 spans 16 amino acids. V dropped 3 bases and J dropped 0; count of bases not matched to a gene: 6. Germline V lookup: CDR1 LNHDA, CDR2 SQIVND (reference sequence). CDR3 sequence: CASSMGSGVYQETQYF. The CDR3 DNA sequence: TGTGCCAGTAGTATGGGTAGCGGGGTGTACCAAGAGACCCAGTACTTC.

Concerning this clone: At the DNA level, this CDR3 is encoded by other sequences in the same sample as well. This chain joins TRBV5-6 and TRBJ1-1; tentatively, D is TRBD1 (6 bases). The V gene's germline CDR1 is SGHDT and CDR2 YYEEEE. The CDR3 consists of 17 residues. V gave up 4 bases and J gave up 1 base, with 20 bases separating them. The DNA of the CDR3 is TGTGCCAGCAGCCTGTACACAGGGATCGGTGAGAACACTGAAGCTTTCTTT. Its protein is CASSLYTGIGENTEAFF.

The chain recombines TRBV5-1 with TRBJ1-1, with TRBD1 identical over 8 bases. Germline CDR1 SGHRS, CDR2 YFSETQ. The trim removed 5 bases at V and 13 bases at J, leaving 7 bases unmatched. The CDR3 consists of 11 residues. In DNA form, the CDR3 reads TGCGCCAGCAGGGGACAGGAACGGATTTTCTTT. Protein product: CASRGQERIFF.

The chain carries TRBV6-1 and TRBJ2-6; unclear D gene. The CDR3 runs to 17 residues. Trimming stripped 2 bases from V and 0 bases from J, with 11 bases between. The germline CDR1 and CDR2 sequences are MNHNS and SASEGT. The CDR3 DNA reads as TGTGCCAGCAGTGAACTAAACAGCAACTCTGGGGCCAACGTCCTGACTTTC. Translating gives CASSELNSNSGANVLTF.

V is TRBV27 and J is TRBJ2-7, with D possibly matching TRBD2 (6 bases). This CDR3 has 14 amino acids. CDR1 and CDR2 (germline): MNHEY, SMNVEV (reference sequence). V was clipped by 5 bases and J by 4 bases, with 15 bases between them. CDR3 DNA: TGTGCCAGCAGTATACGACTAGGCCGTTACGAGCAGTACTTC. Encoded protein: CASSIRLGRYEQYF.